The clone carrying this T cell receptor (beta chain) was recorded many times. Its target is unknown. With 3 bases clipped from V and 7 bases from J, the junction kept 6 bases outside the gene matches. CDR1 SGHTA and CDR2 FQGNSA come from the germline V gene. The CDR3 is 16 residues long. Ophthalmopathy cases met thresholds of Clinical Activity Score at least 3, NOSPECS grade at least 4 and duration under 3 months. The entry originates in a study of T cells in Graves' hyperthyroidism and ophthalmopathy. RNA transcripts served as the template for amplifying TCR beta CDR3 regions. Using the HTBI primer set, a first-round RT-PCR was run on the TCR CDR3. One entry per CDR3 protein results from TCRdb running MiXCR on the multiplex PCR reads. The sample lists roughly 400,000 distinct CDR3 sequences, more than 13% occurring once. Study-level points and caveats: Researchers found most expanded thyroid clonotypes above 0.001 in blood as well. Ophthalmopathy prediction by the model preceded onset by a median approximately six months.

This chain links TRBV7-2 with TRBJ2-1; 13 bases agree with TRBD2. Sequenced material: blood. The origin of this receptor is a man aged 45-65 years with Graves' ophthalmopathy. CDR3 nucleotide sequence: TGTGCCAGCAGCTTGCCGGGACTAGCGGGGAAGAATGAGCAGTTCTTC. Translation: CASSLPGLAGKNEQFF.